Listed here are 16 T cell receptor beta chains from one sample, sequenced in a study of CD8+ T cells in alopecia areata. Treatment meaning: oral pan-JAK inhibitor, 5-10 mg twice daily. Sequencing relied on a cDNA template that was reverse transcribed from extracted RNA. TCRdb's copy holds only in-frame clones and misses some; the assay was immunoSEQ multiplex PCR. The data contain fewer than 150,000 clones, about four fifths of them singletons. The starting material was CD8+ T cells sorted from blood, obtained at week 4, from a patient treated with tofacitinib. The receptors derive from a human donor with alopecia areata.

This clone turned up a few times. The V gene is TRBV11-2, the J gene TRBJ2-7; D is unresolved. The CDR3 covers 15 residues. CDR1 is SGHAT and CDR2 is FQNNGV in the germline V gene. Trimming left V 1 base short and J 2 bases short, with 12 bases between. CDR3 in DNA: TGTGCCAGCAGCTTAGGACCGGCAGGAGCCTACGAGCAGTACTTC. This sequence encodes CASSLGPAGAYEQYF.

J is TRBJ1-4 and V is TRBV13, with D unclear. Trimming removed 0 bases at V and 8 bases at J, with 4 bases between. Germline V CDR1 and CDR2: PRHDT, FYEKMQ (reference sequence). The CDR3 covers 12 residues. CDR3 DNA sequence: TGTGCCAGCAGCTTAGGCCGGGAAAAACTGTTTTTT. Protein product: CASSLGREKLFF.

The genes are TRBV29-1 and TRBJ1-2; D is unresolved. V was cut by 6 bases and J by 7 bases, with 15 bases left in between. CDR1 is SQVTM and CDR2 is ANQGSEA in the germline V gene. The CDR3 runs 12 residues. This CDR3 reads CSVWTRGGGYTF. The CDR3, as DNA: TGCAGCGTATGGACCCGGGGAGGTGGCTACACCTTC.

The rearrangement links TRBV7-2 to TRBJ2-5, with D perhaps TRBD1 (6 bases). The CDR3 runs to 14 residues. V was trimmed by 1 base and J by 3 bases, leaving 9 bases between them. From germline, CDR1 is SGHTA and CDR2 FQGNSA. This chain's CDR3 is CASSLVNREETQYF. As DNA, the CDR3 is TGTGCCAGCAGCTTAGTCAACAGGGAAGAGACCCAGTACTTC.

This rearrangement joins TRBV30 to TRBJ2-1; D remains ambiguous. Germline V gene data show CDR1 as GTSNPN and CDR2 as SVGIG (reference sequence). The CDR3 totals 14 residues. The V end lost 6 bases, the J end lost 3 bases, and 15 bases lay between the germline ends. In DNA form, the CDR3 reads TGTGCCTGCTCGGAGCCCGGGCGCTACAATGAGCAGTTCTTC. Amino acid sequence: CACSEPGRYNEQFF.

A word on this clone: At one of its ends the junction is not consistent with the germline gene, which may arise from a read error. The chain is built from TRBV10-3 and TRBJ1-4; D gene ambiguous. There are 14 residues in the CDR3. Germline lookup yields CDR1 ENHRY and CDR2 SYGVKD. CDR3 in DNA: TGTGCCATCAGTGAGAAATCTCCTTTGGACCTGTCGATTTTT. This encodes CAISEKSPLDLSIF.

The rearrangement joins TRBV15 to TRBJ1-2, with D uncertain. The CDR3 length is 15 residues. Trimming left V 0 bases short and J 1 base short, with 9 bases between. CDR1 is LNHNV and CDR2 is YYDKDF in the germline V gene (reference sequence). The CDR3 protein is CATSRDLALNYGYTF. Here the CDR3 DNA reads TGTGCCACCAGCAGAGATCTCGCCCTTAACTATGGCTACACCTTC.

The V call is TRBV7-6, the J call TRBJ2-1; the D is unclear. The CDR3 totals 15 residues. Trimming pared 5 bases from V and 0 bases from J, leaving 11 bases between. From germline, CDR1 is SGHVS and CDR2 FNYEAQ. The CDR3 DNA follows: TGTGCCAGCAGCCTAGGAGAGAGCTCCTACAATGAGCAGTTCTTC. It translates to CASSLGESSYNEQFF.

This clone showed up just once. The J gene is TRBJ2-1, the V gene TRBV7-9; D not certain. The V gene lost 5 bases and the J gene lost 6 bases, with 8 bases spanning the gap. Germline CDR1 reads SEHNR; CDR2 reads FQNEAQ (reference sequence). The CDR3 runs 12 residues. Here the CDR3 reads CASSGLGNEQFF. For the CDR3, the DNA is TGTGCCAGCAGCGGGCTCGGCAATGAGCAGTTCTTC. Together with reference TRBV7-9 and TRBJ2-1, the CDR3 gives the full variable domain: DTGVSQNPRHKITKRGQNVTFRCDPISEHNRLYWYRQTLGQGPEFLTYFQNEAQLEKSRLLSDRFSAERPKGSFSTLEIQRTEQGDSAMYLCASSGLGNEQFFGPGTRLTVL.

The chain couples TRBV29-1 to TRBJ2-7, with 7 bases matching TRBD1. Germline V lookup: CDR1 SQVTM, CDR2 ANQGSEA. Losses at the gene ends were 7 bases for V and 3 bases for J; bases not matched to a gene: 6. The CDR3 contains 12 residues. The chain's CDR3 is CSGRDRDYEQYF. As DNA, the CDR3 is TGCAGCGGCCGGGACAGAGACTACGAGCAGTACTTC.

The chain is built from TRBV23-1 and TRBJ2-3; 10 nucleotides line up with TRBD1. TRBV23-1 is noted as an ORF with a role that remains uncertain. With V trimmed by 7 bases and J by 5 bases, 6 bases remained unmatched. The CDR3 length is 14 residues. CDR3 sequence (DNA): TGCGCCAGCACCCGACAGGGGGCGGTAGATACGCAGTATTTT. Translating gives CASTRQGAVDTQYF.

This clone appeared a few times. The chain uses TRBV27 and TRBJ2-7, with 7 nucleotides matching TRBD2. V was pared by 0 bases and J by 5 bases, with 4 bases of the junction left unmatched. This CDR3 spans 14 amino acids. In germline, CDR1 is MNHEY, CDR2 SMNVEV (reference sequence). CDR3 in DNA: TGTGCCAGCAGTTTATCGTTAGCGGGTAACGAGCAGTACTTC. Translating gives CASSLSLAGNEQYF.

This clone appeared a single time. The chain recombines TRBV29-1 with TRBJ1-2; 7 bases line up with TRBD1. This CDR3 comprises 17 residues. Trimming removed 0 bases from V and 4 bases from J; junction bases left unmatched: 14. Germline CDR1 reads SQVTM; CDR2 reads ANQGSEA. CDR3 DNA sequence: TGCAGCGTTGAAGACTGGACAGGCCCCCCCGGGCGCTATGGCTACACCTTC. It encodes CSVEDWTGPPGRYGYTF.

Only a few counts were recorded for this clone. This chain connects TRBV25-1 to TRBJ2-7, with TRBD2 matching over 9 bases. CDR3 length: 15 residues. From germline, CDR1 is MGHDK and CDR2 SYGVNS. J gave up 3 bases and V 1 base, and 4 bases lay outside the gene matches. The CDR3 spells CASSEWHSGGYEQYF. The CDR3 DNA sequence: TGTGCCAGCAGTGAATGGCATAGCGGGGGCTACGAGCAGTACTTC.

The rearrangement uses TRBV5-1 and TRBJ2-7, with 7 bases matching TRBD1. V trimming: 4 bases; J trimming: 5 bases; junction bases outside the gene matches: 6. CDR3 length: 13 residues. From germline, CDR1 is SGHRS and CDR2 YFSETQ. The DNA for the CDR3 is TGCGCCAGCAGCCTGACAGGGAAGGACGAGCAGTACTTC. This sequence encodes CASSLTGKDEQYF.

The rearrangement links TRBV21-1 to TRBJ2-7. TRBV21-1 constitutes a pseudogene. The length of the CDR3 is 14 residues. Written as DNA, the CDR3 is TGTGCCAGCAGCAAAGAGGGTGGTAGTGACGAGCAGTACTTC. Translation gives CASSKEGGSDEQYF.